What follows are 29 T cell receptor beta chains derived from one specimen sequenced in a study of T cell responses to AZD1222 COVID-19 vaccine (dated by TCRdb to the early 2020s). Sample time point, as interpreted from the label and publication: baseline before first vaccination. The library was made by the immunoSEQ multiplex PCR assay. The immuneACCESS repertoire file appears here via TCRdb, limited to in-frame rearrangements. These files lack a portion of the clones; in checked studies, under half of the deficit traces to unresolved V genes, and the cause of the others is not known. This sample is represented by around 92,000 clones; approximately 90% of them were singletons. The ten largest clones add up to around 8.1% of the sample. This specimen consisted of peripheral blood, obtained on day 0 of AZD1222 vaccination. These TCRs come from an adult in good health.

The chain couples TRBV6-5 to TRBJ1-5; TRBD1 agrees at 8 bases. Germline trimming cut 9 bases from V and 0 bases from J; bases unmatched to any gene: 1. Looked up from germline, CDR1 is MNHEY and CDR2 is SVGAGI. The CDR3 is made up of 13 amino acids. This CDR3 is CASGQGSNQPQHF. The CDR3 DNA reads as TGTGCCAGTGGACAGGGTAGCAATCAGCCCCAGCATTTT.

This chain uses TRBV3-1 (or the pseudogene TRBV3-2) with TRBJ1-1, with TRBD1 matching over 10 bases. V lost 7 bases, J lost 4 bases, and 9 bases stayed unmatched. The CDR3 length is 15 residues. Per germline, CDR1 LGHDT and CDR2 YNNKEL (reference sequence). The CDR3 loop reads CASNYRDRGGTEAFF. CDR3 DNA sequence: TGTGCCAGCAACTACCGGGACAGGGGAGGCACTGAAGCTTTCTTT.

The CDR3 here is CASSSPQGLNTIYF. CDR3 DNA: TGTGCCAGCAGTTCACCACAGGGGCTCAACACCATATATTTT. The chain recombines TRBV28 with TRBJ1-3; TRBD1 matches 7 bases. The CDR3 covers 14 residues. The J segment lost 7 bases and the V segment lost 4 bases, leaving 7 bases of the junction unmatched. Germline assignment: CDR1 MDHEN and CDR2 SYDVKM.

This clone was recorded once. The rearrangement uses TRBV6-5 and TRBJ1-5, with a weak D call TRBD1 (6 bases). Trimming stripped 2 bases from V and 3 bases from J, with 11 bases between. The CDR3 sequence is 15 residues long. CDR1 is MNHEY and CDR2 is SVGAGI in the germline V gene. CDR3 nucleotide sequence: TGTGCCAGCAGTTACGGGCGGGGGGCCAATCAGCCCCAGCATTTT. Translating it yields CASSYGRGANQPQHF.

The J gene is TRBJ1-5, the V gene TRBV2; maybe TRBD1 (5 bases). This CDR3 spans 15 amino acids. With 8 bases removed from V and 0 bases from J, the gap between germline ends came to 14 bases. The germline CDR1 and CDR2 sequences are SNHLY and FYNNEI. CDR3 nucleotides: TGTGCCAGCCGGGGGAGCACTTATAGCAATCAGCCCCAGCATTTT. Translation: CASRGSTYSNQPQHF.

The rearrangement joins TRBV9 to TRBJ2-1, with 13 bases identical to TRBD2. With 4 bases clipped from V and 9 bases from J, the junction kept 7 bases outside the gene matches. The V gene's germline CDR1 is SGDLS and CDR2 YYNGEE. CDR3 length equals 15 residues. The CDR3 DNA is TGTGCCAGCAGCAACCGACTAGCGGGAGGCAGTGAGCAGTTCTTC. Translating gives CASSNRLAGGSEQFF. The full variable domain, rest sourced from reference TRBV9 and TRBJ2-1, is DSGVTQTPKHLITATGQRVTLRCSPRSGDLSVYWYQQSLDQGLQFLIQYYNGEERAKGNILERFSAQQFPDLHSELNLSSLELGDSALYFCASSNRLAGGSEQFFGPGTRLTVL.

This chain joins TRBV10-3 and TRBJ2-1; unclear D gene. The CDR3 has 13 amino acids. CDR1 is ENHRY and CDR2 is SYGVKD in the germline V gene. Trimming removed 10 bases at V and 8 bases at J, with 18 bases between. The CDR3 DNA reads as TGTGCCACCCGAGTTGGGGATTTTGATGAGCAGTTCTTC. It specifies CATRVGDFDEQFF.

The CDR3 nucleotides are TGTGCCAGCAGCTTAGACAGGGGGCTTGGCACCGGGGAGCTGTTTTTT. Residues: CASSLDRGLGTGELFF. This chain connects TRBV7-3 to TRBJ2-2; TRBD1 aligns across 10 bases. In germline, CDR1 is SGHTA, CDR2 FQGTGA. This CDR3 spans 16 amino acids. V shed 2 bases, J shed 4 bases, and the junction held 4 bases outside the gene matches.

The rearrangement links TRBV21-1 to TRBJ2-5; the table's D call of TRBD1 was not tested on the DNA. TRBV21-1 is a documented pseudogene. The CDR3 spans 14 residues. The CDR3 DNA reads as TGTGCCAGCAGCCTCCCGACAGGGGGAGAGACCCAGTACTTC. Protein product: CASSLPTGGETQYF.

The genes are TRBV13 and TRBJ2-1; 8 nucleotides agree with TRBD2. Trimming took 2 bases from V and 6 from J; bases not matched to a gene: 6. Germline-derived CDR1 and CDR2 are PRHDT and FYEKMQ (reference sequence). The CDR3 runs 15 residues. CDR3 sequence: CASSLPRTSINEQFF. For the CDR3, the DNA is TGTGCCAGCAGCTTACCTCGGACTAGCATCAATGAGCAGTTCTTC.

The chain recombines TRBV28 with TRBJ1-2; the D is unclear. This CDR3 spans 14 amino acids. With 6 bases removed from V and 4 bases from J, the gap between germline ends came to 15 bases. Germline CDR1 and CDR2: MDHEN and SYDVKM. The CDR3 DNA is TGTGCCAGCAGCCCCTCGGACCCCGGCTATGGCTACACCTTC. Translating it yields CASSPSDPGYGYTF.

This chain joins TRBV20-1 and TRBJ2-7; D call uncertain. The CDR3 covers 11 residues. V lost 1 base to trimming and J lost 4 bases, with 5 bases between them. The germline V gene encodes CDR1 DFQATT and CDR2 SNEGSKA (reference sequence). The CDR3 region is CSARVGYEQYF. CDR3 bases: TGCAGTGCTAGAGTTGGGTACGAGCAGTACTTC.

V gene TRBV11-2 combines with J gene TRBJ2-1; D is possibly TRBD2 (5 bases). V was shortened by 1 base and J by 3 bases, with 10 bases between the two germline ends. There are 15 residues in the CDR3. CDR1 and CDR2 (germline): SGHAT, FQNNGV. For the CDR3, the DNA is TGTGCCAGCAGCTTAGCAGCGGTTCACTACAATGAGCAGTTCTTC. It translates to CASSLAAVHYNEQFF. The full variable domain, with the rest looked up from reference TRBV11-2 and TRBJ2-1, is EAGVAQSPRYKIIEKRQSVAFWCNPISGHATLYWYQQILGQGPKLLIQFQNNGVVDDSQLPKDRFSAERLKGVDSTLKIQPAKLEDSAVYLCASSLAAVHYNEQFFGPGTRLTVL.

The rearrangement uses TRBV2 and TRBJ1-1, with D maybe TRBD1 (6 bases). CDR3 length equals 10 residues. V was pared by 6 bases and J by 10 bases, with 9 bases between. CDR1 is SNHLY, CDR2 FYNNEI, per germline. The CDR3 DNA reads as TGTGCCAGCAGCTACAGGGTAGCTTTCTTT. It codes for CASSYRVAFF.

J is TRBJ1-4 and V is TRBV21-1. TRBV21-1 corresponds to a pseudogene. This CDR3 spans 14 amino acids. The CDR3 DNA sequence: TGTGCCAGCAGCAAAGACGACCCAAATGAAAAACTGTTTTTT. This codes for CASSKDDPNEKLFF.

The CDR3 region is CASSDSRGGVAFF. The CDR3 DNA reads TGTGCCAGCAGTGACTCAAGGGGAGGAGTAGCTTTCTTT. The V and J genes are TRBV6-4 and TRBJ1-1, with D tentatively TRBD1 (5 bases). Per germline, CDR1 MRHNA and CDR2 SNTAGT. V was cut by 0 bases and J by 10 bases, with 12 bases left in between. The CDR3 length is 13 residues.

Turning to this clone: At one end, the junction sequence differs from germline, possibly due to a read error. V and J are TRBV9 and TRBJ2-7; D unclear. CDR3 length equals 12 residues. Germline V CDR1 and CDR2: SGDLS, YYNGEE. DNA for the CDR3: TGTGCCAGCAGCGTAGGTCCAGGTGTGCGCTCCTTC. It yields the protein CASSVGPGVRSF.

The V gene is TRBV2, the J gene TRBJ2-1, with D possibly being TRBD2 (6 bases). Looked up from germline, CDR1 is SNHLY and CDR2 is FYNNEI. The germline V and J ends were trimmed by 0 bases and 3 bases, with 21 bases remaining between them. This CDR3 has 19 amino acids. The CDR3 sequence: CASSEALNYVGLRYNEQFF. The CDR3 nucleotides are TGTGCCAGCAGTGAAGCGCTTAACTATGTGGGACTGCGCTACAATGAGCAGTTCTTC. Full variable domain (outside the CDR3, taken from reference TRBV2 and TRBJ2-1): EPEVTQTPSHQVTQMGQEVILRCVPISNHLYFYWYRQILGQKVEFLVSFYNNEISEKSEIFDDQFSVERPDGSNFTLKIRSTKLEDSAMYFCASSEALNYVGLRYNEQFFGPGTRLTVL.

The chain combines TRBV2 with TRBJ2-1, with 9 bases identical to TRBD1. Trimming took 7 bases from V and 8 from J; bases not matched to a gene: 6. Germline CDR1 SNHLY, CDR2 FYNNEI. The CDR3 covers 13 residues. CDR3 DNA sequence: TGTGCCAGCATTAGACAGGGGGGTGATGAGCAGTTCTTC. Its protein is CASIRQGGDEQFF.

This clone is a singleton in its sample. J is TRBJ2-2 and V is TRBV2, with 8 nucleotides matching TRBD2. The CDR3 sequence is 13 residues long. Germline-derived CDR1 and CDR2 are SNHLY and FYNNEI. V lost 6 bases, J lost 5 bases, and 2 bases stayed unmatched. The CDR3 here is CASRAGGTGELFF. Written as DNA, the CDR3 is TGTGCCAGCAGGGCGGGGGGTACCGGGGAGCTGTTTTTT. The complete variable domain, with remaining parts taken from reference TRBV2 and TRBJ2-2, reads EPEVTQTPSHQVTQMGQEVILRCVPISNHLYFYWYRQILGQKVEFLVSFYNNEISEKSEIFDDQFSVERPDGSNFTLKIRSTKLEDSAMYFCASRAGGTGELFFGEGSRLTVL.

The chain links TRBV4-1 to TRBJ2-7; TRBD2 matches 10 bases. The CDR3 length is 15 residues. Unmatched junction bases numbered 4, after V lost 1 base and J lost 4 bases. Per germline, CDR1 MGHRA and CDR2 YSYEKL. The DNA of the CDR3 is TGCGCCAGCAGCCAAGGTTCTAGCGGGAGATACGAGCAGTACTTC. Amino acids: CASSQGSSGRYEQYF.

J is TRBJ2-1 and V is TRBV5-4; D is uncertain. The CDR3 is made up of 12 amino acids. With 3 bases removed from V and 5 bases from J, the gap between germline ends came to 6 bases. CDR1 SGHNT and CDR2 YYREEE come from the germline V gene (reference sequence). This chain's CDR3 is CASSSRDNEQFF. The CDR3 DNA sequence: TGTGCCAGCAGCTCTAGGGACAATGAGCAGTTCTTC.

This chain connects TRBV29-1 to TRBJ2-7; no firm D call. Germline loops: CDR1 SQVTM, CDR2 ANQGSEA. V lost 0 bases and J lost 2, with 11 bases in between. This CDR3 has 14 residues. The CDR3 coding sequence is TGCAGCGTTGAAGAACGAGGCGTTCCCTACGAGCAGTACTTC. This gives the protein CSVEERGVPYEQYF.

The J gene is TRBJ1-1, the V gene TRBV10-3, with 9 bases identical to TRBD1. Germline V CDR1 and CDR2: ENHRY, SYGVKD. V lost 6 bases and J lost 4; bases outside the gene matches: 0. The CDR3 runs 12 residues. The CDR3 here is CAIRQGATEAFF. DNA for the CDR3: TGTGCCATCAGACAGGGGGCCACTGAAGCTTTCTTT.

The chain has TRBV5-1 and TRBJ1-4; weak D call: TRBD1 (5 bases). This CDR3 has 15 amino acids. V gave up 0 bases and J gave up 3 bases, with 9 bases separating them. Germline V gene sequence: CDR1 SGHRS, CDR2 YFSETQ. CDR3 DNA sequence: TGCGCCAGCAGCTTGGCCGGGGGTGCTAATGAAAAACTGTTTTTT. This codes for CASSLAGGANEKLFF.

The chain carries TRBV9 and TRBJ1-2, with a weak D call TRBD1 (5 bases). This CDR3 contains 14 residues. Germline V gives CDR1 SGDLS, CDR2 YYNGEE. V lost 4 bases and J lost 0, with 10 bases in between. CDR3 loop: CASSLRDANYGYTF. The CDR3 nucleotides read TGTGCCAGCAGCCTCCGGGACGCTAACTATGGCTACACCTTC.

The chain joins TRBV5-1 to TRBJ1-1; D might be TRBD1 (5 bases). The CDR3 is made up of 13 amino acids. Deletions cut 7 bases from V and 5 bases from J, with 15 bases between. Germline lookup yields CDR1 SGHRS and CDR2 YFSETQ. CDR3 bases: TGCGCCAGCGGACATACAGGCGAGACTGAAGCTTTCTTT. Amino acid sequence: CASGHTGETEAFF.

This clone was seen just once. Distinct nucleotide sequences in the sample also encode this CDR3. The V gene is TRBV7-8, the J gene TRBJ2-7; D unclear. Germline values: CDR1 SGHVS, CDR2 FQNEAQ. V shed 2 bases and J shed 1 base, with 0 bases lying between them. The CDR3 totals 11 residues. CDR3 amino acids: CASSLSYEQYF. CDR3 sequence (DNA): TGTGCCAGCAGCTTATCCTACGAGCAGTACTTC.

As regards this clone: A much larger clone differs by one base, so this may be a read error. The CDR3 DNA sequence: TGTGCCAGCACCCAGGGGGGGTACACTGAAGCTTTCTTT. It specifies CASTQGGYTEAFF. V and J are TRBV7-9 and TRBJ1-1; 7 positions agree with TRBD1. The V gene's germline CDR1 is SEHNR and CDR2 FQNEAQ (reference sequence). This CDR3 has 13 amino acids. With V trimmed by 7 bases and J by 3 bases, 5 bases remained unmatched.